This entry features one T cell receptor (beta chain) sequence. The antigen it recognizes is unknown. Base qualities are not provided; no much larger clone lies one nucleotide away. Thawed PBMCs were FACS-sorted into unstimulated Tregs (CD4+CD25+CD127-), CD4+ non-Tregs (CD4+CD25-), CD4 cells and CD8 cells. Blood from healthy controls was obtained either from healthy volunteers or as purchased buffy coats. Healthy control blood was processed to PBMCs with a Ficoll density gradient and then cryopreserved, whereas patient PBMCs were collected both before and after transplant. In the germline V gene, CDR1 corresponds to SGHVS and CDR2 to FQNEAQ. V is shortened by 1 base, J by 5 bases, and the region joining them spans 4 bases. The cysteine opens and the phenylalanine closes a CDR3 of 12 amino acids. The retained sequence is limited to the CDR3, 36 bases, with the frame set at the first base. These data are taken from a study of Tregs in tolerant kidney transplant recipients (dated by TCRdb to the late 2010s). Background for the entire study: TCRbeta sequencing was used in the study to identify donor-specific regulatory T cells before combined kidney and bone marrow transplantation, and the identified cells were then tracked after transplant. In 3 healthy controls, several methods of expanding Tregs specific for an allogeneic donor were compared by TCRbeta repertoire sequencing. What the work shows at the level of the full study, not this receptor alone: Because the study included only a small number of patients, the results must be confirmed in larger populations and under other immunosuppression protocols. Biological reproducibility was not directly assessed, although technical replication error appeared to be minimal. Expanding Tregs with activated donor B cells appeared to identify the most biologically relevant and donor-specific TCRbeta repertoire.

For TCRbeta CDR3 sequencing, genomic DNA was extracted from sorted cells using the QIAGEN DNeasy Blood and Tissue Kit. High-throughput TCRbeta CDR3 sequencing was carried out commercially through immunoSEQ, with PCR amplification with bias correction and internal controls included. The original methods were these. A unique productive TCRbeta sequence was defined by the CDR3 nucleotide sequence when primers matched, and otherwise by the CDR3 amino acid sequence together with the Vbeta and Jbeta genes. To correct for sorting error, sequences found in more than one sorted population at a frequency ratio of 2:1 or less were discarded, and the remaining shared sequences were assigned to the population with the higher frequency. Donor-reactive sequences were defined as at least 5-fold expanded in CFSE-low cells versus unstimulated cells, with frequency of at least 0.01% in CFSE-low cells. Jensen-Shannon divergence, calculated on the top 100 TCRbeta sequences ranked by frequency, was used to quantify repertoire divergence. For samples with multiple sequencing runs, sorting error was corrected in each run separately before the runs were combined. The immuneACCESS repertoire file appears here via TCRdb, limited to in-frame rearrangements. These files lack a portion of the clones; in checked studies, under half of the deficit traces to unresolved V genes, and the cause of the others is not known. V and J calls and clone size are copied from that table; D and trimming were computed from the DNA. Here the sample has some 250,000 clones; about four fifths occur a single time. The biggest ten clones account for less than 0.75% of the sample.

The TCR sequence derives from a human donor in good health. The sequenced sample was CD4+ T cells from blood. The rearrangement joined TRBV7-8 to TRBJ2-3; the D gene identity is not certain. The CDR3 protein: CASSLDGDTQYF. The nucleotide sequence is given as TGTGCCAGCAGCTTAGACGGAGATACGCAGTATTTT.